The text below deals with one T cell receptor (beta chain). As yet, its antigen is unknown. These data are taken from a study of T cell responses to AZD1222 COVID-19 vaccine. Libraries were prepared by immunoSEQ multiplex PCR; TCRdb keeps only in-frame clonotypes and omits some of them. The sample has 150,000 to 200,000 clones; over 80% are singletons. Looked up from germline, CDR1 is LGHDT and CDR2 is YNNKEL (reference sequence). The V and J ends lost 4 bases and 1 base respectively, with 25 bases between them. CDR3 length: 19 residues. Study-wide points: The study sampled repertoires only after the peak T cell response.

The chain carries TRBV3-1 (or the pseudogene TRBV3-2) and TRBJ1-2; D possibly corresponds to TRBD1 (5 bases). The source material was peripheral blood, sampled on day 0 of AZD1222 vaccination. The receptor was derived from an adult in good health. This chain's CDR3 is CASSPFRSPWTPDNYGYTF. Here the CDR3 DNA reads TGTGCCAGCAGCCCCTTTAGAAGTCCGTGGACACCAGATAACTATGGCTACACCTTC.